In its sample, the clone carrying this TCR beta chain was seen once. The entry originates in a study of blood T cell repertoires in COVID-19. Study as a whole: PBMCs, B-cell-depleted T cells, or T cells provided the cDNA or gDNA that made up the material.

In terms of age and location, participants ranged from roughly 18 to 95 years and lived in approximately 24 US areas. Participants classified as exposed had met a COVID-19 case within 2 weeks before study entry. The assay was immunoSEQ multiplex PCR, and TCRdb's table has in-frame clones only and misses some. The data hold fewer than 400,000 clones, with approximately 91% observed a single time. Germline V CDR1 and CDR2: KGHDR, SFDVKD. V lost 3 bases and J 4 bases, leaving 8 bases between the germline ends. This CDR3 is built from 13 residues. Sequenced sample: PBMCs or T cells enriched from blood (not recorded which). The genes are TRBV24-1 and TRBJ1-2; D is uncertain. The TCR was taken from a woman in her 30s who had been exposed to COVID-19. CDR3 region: CATSDTTVYGYTF. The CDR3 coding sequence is TGTGCCACCAGTGATACCACAGTCTATGGCTACACCTTC.